What follows are 2 T cell receptor beta chains derived from one specimen sequenced in a study of T cells in Graves' hyperthyroidism and ophthalmopathy. Amplification yielded TCR beta CDR3 regions, with RNA transcripts as the source. Carried out on the TCR CDR3, a first-round RT-PCR used the HTBI primer set. TCRdb fed the multiplex PCR reads into MiXCR, producing one record per CDR3 protein. The table records 250,000 to 400,000 distinct CDR3 sequences, roughly an eighth of them present only once. Sequencing input: blood. All receptors derive from a woman between 40 and 55 years old with Graves' ophthalmopathy.

The rearrangement links TRBV19 to TRBJ1-6; no definite D call. Trimming stripped 0 bases from V and 16 bases from J, with 10 bases between. This CDR3 comprises 12 residues. The germline V gene encodes CDR1 LNHDA and CDR2 SQIVND (reference sequence). The CDR3 coding sequence is TGTGCCAGTAGTATAGATGATGGACCTCTCCACTTT. Amino acids: CASSIDDGPLHF. Full variable domain (outside the CDR3, taken from reference TRBV19 and TRBJ1-6): DGGITQSPKYLFRKEGQNVTLSCEQNLNHDAMYWYRQDPGQGLRLIYYSQIVNDFQKGDIAEGYSVSREKKESFPLTVTSAQKNPTAFYLCASSIDDGPLHFGNGTRLTVT.

In this sample, this clonotype turned up a few times. The gene calls are TRBV20-1 and TRBJ2-5; D unresolved. Per the germline V gene, CDR1 is DFQATT and CDR2 is SNEGSKA (reference sequence). V shed 6 bases and J shed 4 bases, with 18 bases lying between them. This CDR3 region has 14 residues. CDR3 protein: CSAEAHAGRETQYF. The CDR3, as DNA: TGCAGTGCCGAGGCCCACGCCGGCCGAGAGACCCAGTACTTC.